This T cell receptor beta chain stems from a study of T cells in localized non-small cell lung cancer (dated by TCRdb to the early 2020s). Turning to the overall study: The study analyzed T cell repertoires of hundreds of early-stage NSCLC patients, comparing tumors and uninvolved tumor-adjacent lungs. The mean age of the NSCLC patients was roughly 63 years, with approximately 130 men and approximately 100 women. The cohort comprised a few hundred treatment-naïve NSCLC patients with resected, localized lung tumors. Overall study results and their limits: Uninvolved tumor-adjacent lung showed the highest T cell clonality, higher than tumor, which suggests more focused antigenic responses in the uninvolved tumor-adjacent lung. Longer overall survival was associated with higher T cell density in blood, whereas shorter survival was associated with higher clonality in adjacent lung. Multi-region tumor sequencing was not performed, so intratumor heterogeneity could not be excluded. Because the study design was exploratory, TCR variables were selected using unadjusted p-values without false-discovery rate correction. Of the top 100 tumor clones, a median of roughly 60 were detected in paired uninvolved adjacent lung; about 28 were also among that lung's top 100.

At diagnosis, peripheral blood, uninvolved tumor-adjacent lung and tumor were collected and stored as a combination of fresh-frozen and FFPE material. For TCR repertoire profiling, blood samples were analyzed as peripheral blood mononuclear cells. TCR beta CDR3 regions were sequenced from DNA using the immunoSEQ Assay. Per the authors' processing: To compute T cell density, TCR beta template counts were normalized to usable DNA, which was estimated by amplifying housekeeping genes. Richness was estimated with the preseqR package, extrapolating to 400,000 templates for PBMC samples and 120,000 templates for tissue samples. Clonality was defined by subtracting Pielou's evenness from one. Differential abundance testing on productive amino-acid clonotypes, with a minimum total count of 5 and an alpha of 0.1, was used to identify tissue-enriched TCRs. The Jaccard Index and the Morisita Overlap Index were used to measure how much the repertoires overlapped between compartments. GLIPH grouped TCR beta CDR3s together with public tetramer-defined viral CDR3s, and a viral motif had to include at least three viral sequences and show V-gene enrichment. TCRdb's version of the immuneACCESS table is confined to in-frame rearrangements and falls short of the full clone set. An unresolved V gene accounts for under half of the shortfall where checked; the remainder is of unknown origin. The D gene and trimming were derived from the DNA, and the V and J assignments and clone size from that table. Here the sample has 55,000 to 65,000 clones; more than 85% occur a single time. Around 20% of the sample is taken by the ten largest.

This clone was observed once. No cognate antigen has been identified for it. One base away there is no much larger clone; base qualities are not given. The sequencing here drew on peripheral blood, taken before any cancer treatment. This TCR came from a man aged 40 to 70 with stage I lung adenocarcinoma.

The DNA sequence follows: TGTGCCAGCAGTTTACCTGACAGTTACTATGGCTACACCTTC. This codes for CASSLPDSYYGYTF. The rearranged chain carries TRBV28 and TRBJ1-2; possibly the D gene is TRBD1, per 5 matching bases. From the cysteine through the phenylalanine, the CDR3 covers 14 amino acids. The only DNA kept is the CDR3, 42 bases in frame from the first base. The trim is 2 bases for V and 3 bases for J, with a gap of 10 bases between the germline ends. The germline V gene supplies CDR1 MDHEN and CDR2 SYDVKM.